Listed below are T cell receptor beta chains from one sample, sequenced in a study of blood T cell repertoires in COVID-19. The method was immunoSEQ multiplex PCR; TCRdb's version includes in-frame clones alone and lacks a portion of them. This table has about 210,000 clones, just over 90% appearing once. The sequencing sample was made of peripheral blood. These TCRs come from a man between 25 and 39 years old with acute or convalescent COVID-19. CDR3s include the opening cysteine and the closing phenylalanine or tryptophan. D genes are given only for firm matches. The size of a clone is reported for some rows only, either as once, few or many, or as a class for expanded clones.

J gene,D gene,clone size,V gene,CDR3 DNA,CDR3 protein
TRBJ2-7,TRBD2,once,TRBV19,TGTGCCAGTAGTAATAGAGCGGGAGGGCCGTTCGAGCAGTACTTC,CASSNRAGGPFEQYF
TRBJ2-5,-,-,TRBV7-9,TGTGCCAGCAGCCCCCCGGGGGTCGAGACCCAGTACTTC,CASSPPGVETQYF
TRBJ1-2,-,once,TRBV5-1,TGCGCCAGCAGCAGCTGGACAGAATCCTATGGCTACACCTTC,CASSSWTESYGYTF
TRBJ1-3,-,-,TRBV19,TGTGCCAGTAGTAGGTCGGGGAACTCTGGAAACACCATATATTTT,CASSRSGNSGNTIYF
TRBJ2-1,-,-,TRBV2,TGTGCCAGCAGTACGGGGTCCAGCTCCTACAATGAGCAGTTCTTC,CASSTGSSSYNEQFF
TRBJ2-7,-,-,TRBV7-2,TGTGCCAGCAGCTTAGCGACAGGCTACGAGCAGTACTTC,CASSLATGYEQYF
TRBJ1-3,-,-,TRBV19,TGTGCCAGTAGTATAGCCGGGGGAGTATATTTT,CASSIAGGVYF
TRBJ2-3,TRBD2,-,TRBV5-4,TGTGCCAGCAGCATGGGACTAGCAGAAGATACGCAGTATTTT,CASSMGLAEDTQYF
TRBJ1-3,TRBD1,-,TRBV10-3,TGTGCCGTAGGACAGGGTCAGATTGGAAACACCATATATTTT,CAVGQGQIGNTIYF
TRBJ2-3,TRBD2,-,TRBV3-1/TRBV3-2,TGTGCCAGCAGCCAAAATAGCGGGGGGGTCGGAGATACGCAGTATTTT,CASSQNSGGVGDTQYF
TRBJ2-3,TRBD2,-,TRBV2,TGTGCCAGCACCTGGACTAGCGGGAGCACAGATACGCAGTATTTT,CASTWTSGSTDTQYF
TRBJ1-1,-,-,TRBV28,TGTGCCAGCTCAGGACCGGGAGGTGTTGAAGCTTTCTTT,CASSGPGGVEAFF
TRBJ1-6,-,-,TRBV7-6,TGTGCCAGCAGCTTAGAGGGGAATTCACCCCTCCACTTT,CASSLEGNSPLHF
TRBJ1-2,TRBD1,-,TRBV7-2,TGTGCCAGCAGCCAGAGGGGGCGTGGCTACACCTTC,CASSQRGRGYTF
TRBJ2-7,-,-,TRBV30,TGTGCCTGGAGTGTACGAGCCTACGAGCAGTACTTC,CAWSVRAYEQYF
TRBJ2-5,-,-,TRBV28,TGTGCCAGCAGTCCCTTCGGCCAAGAGACCCAGTACTTC,CASSPFGQETQYF
TRBJ2-6,TRBD1,-,TRBV19,TGTGCCAGTAGTAGCGCCAGGGGGTCCGACTCTGGGGCCAACGTCCTGACTTTC,CASSSARGSDSGANVLTF
TRBJ2-4,TRBD2,-,TRBV28,TGTGCCAGCAGTGTAGCGGGAATAGCCAAAAACATTCAGTACTTC,CASSVAGIAKNIQYF
TRBJ2-1,-,-,TRBV6-6,TGTGCCAGCAGTTACGAACGGGGAACGGGCAATGAGCAGTTCTTC,CASSYERGTGNEQFF
TRBJ2-7,TRBD2,-,TRBV5-1,TGCGCCAGCAGGAGGACGAACGAGCGGGACGGCTACGAGCAGTACTTC,CASRRTNERDGYEQYF
TRBJ1-1,-,-,TRBV24-1,TGTGCCACCAGTGCTGAGGGGGGGTCTGAAGCTTTCTTT,CATSAEGGSEAFF
TRBJ2-3,TRBD2,-,TRBV15,TGTGCCACCAGCAGATGGGGAGTGAAGGAGACTAGCGGAACAGATACGCAGTATTTT,CATSRWGVKETSGTDTQYF
TRBJ1-1,-,-,TRBV15,TGTGCCACCAGCAGACGAGTGGACACTGAAGCTTTCTTT,CATSRRVDTEAFF
TRBJ2-1,-,-,TRBV5-6,TGTGCCAGCAGCTTTTTGAGCTCCTACAATGAGCAGTTCTTC,CASSFLSSYNEQFF
TRBJ2-2,-,-,TRBV15,TGTGCCACCAGCAGCTTACAGAACACCGGGGAGCTGTTTTTT,CATSSLQNTGELFF
TRBJ1-2,TRBD1,-,TRBV6-1,TGTGCCAGCAGTGAAGGGGGACAGACTCTAGGCTACACCTTC,CASSEGGQTLGYTF
TRBJ2-4,-,-,TRBV18,TGTGCCAGCTCGTTACAGGGTACCCAAAACATTCAGTACTTC,CASSLQGTQNIQYF
TRBJ2-2,-,-,TRBV5-1,TGCGCCAGCAGCCACGGGACGGGAGACACCGGGGAGCTGTTTTTT,CASSHGTGDTGELFF
TRBJ2-3,TRBD1,once,TRBV28,TGTGCCAGTCGGACAGGGTATAGCACAGATACGCAGTATTTT,CASRTGYSTDTQYF
TRBJ2-3,TRBD2,few,TRBV28,TGTGCCAGCAGTACCCGGACTAGGAGGTATTTT,CASSTRTRRYF
TRBJ2-3,-,few,TRBV7-8,TGTGCCAGCAGCCGGGGGGACAGGGATACGCAGTATTTT,CASSRGDRDTQYF